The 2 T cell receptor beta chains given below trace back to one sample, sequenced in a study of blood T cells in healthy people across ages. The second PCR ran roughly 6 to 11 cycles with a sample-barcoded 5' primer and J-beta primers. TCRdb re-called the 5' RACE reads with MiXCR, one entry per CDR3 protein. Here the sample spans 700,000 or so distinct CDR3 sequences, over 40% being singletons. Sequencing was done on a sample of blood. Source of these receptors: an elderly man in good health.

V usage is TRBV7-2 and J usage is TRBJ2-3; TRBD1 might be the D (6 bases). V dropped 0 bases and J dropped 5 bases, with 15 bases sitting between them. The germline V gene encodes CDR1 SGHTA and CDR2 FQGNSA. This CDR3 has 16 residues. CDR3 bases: TGTGCCAGCAGCTTAGCACACGGGACACCGCGAGATACGCAGTATTTT. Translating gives CASSLAHGTPRDTQYF.

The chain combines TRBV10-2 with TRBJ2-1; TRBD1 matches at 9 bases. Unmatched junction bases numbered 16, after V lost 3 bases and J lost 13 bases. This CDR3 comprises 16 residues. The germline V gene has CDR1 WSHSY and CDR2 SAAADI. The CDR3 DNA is TGCGCCAGCAGTGATTTACCGGGACAGGGTCGGATAGCCCAGTTCTTC. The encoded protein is CASSDLPGQGRIAQFF.